These T cell receptor beta chains were read from a single sample in a study of T-cell memory formation after mild COVID-19. TCRdb reprocessed the 5' RACE reads via MiXCR and lists one record per CDR3 protein. Among about 470,000 distinct CDR3 sequences listed, roughly 25% were seen once. The material sequenced was PBMCs or a T cell subset sorted from them (not recorded which). These TCRs come from an adult woman who had mild COVID-19 (a few samples of this study predate the infection). Cell type and time point are not known. Each CDR3 is given with its conserved first and last residue. D genes are given only for firm matches. Size is stated for part of the rows, as once, few or many counts, or as a class when the clone is expanded.

d_gene	len	v_gene	abundance	j_gene	CDR3nt	CDR3aa
.	13	TRBV4-3	few	TRBJ2-1	TGCGCCAGCAGCCAGCCCGGGCGGAATGAGCAGTTCTTC	CASSQPGRNEQFF
.	10	TRBV20-1	.	TRBJ2-3	TGCAGTGCTAGGCCCGGGCCAGACGGTTTT	CSARPGPDGF
.	14	TRBV5-1	few	TRBJ2-7	TGCGCCAGCAGCTTGTGGGGGGACCGGGGAGAGCAGTACTTC	CASSLWGDRGEQYF
TRBD1	14	TRBV5-1	few	TRBJ2-7	TGCGCCAGCAGCTTCAGATTCCAGGGGGACGAGCAGTACTTC	CASSFRFQGDEQYF
.	15	TRBV5-1	.	TRBJ1-2	TGCGCCAGCAGTGCCGGGACTAGGCGGTACTATGGCTACACCTTC	CASSAGTRRYYGYTF
.	17	TRBV6-2/TRBV6-3	once	TRBJ2-3	TGTGCCAGCAGTTACTCGAGTTTTTCTAGAGTGGATGATACGCAGTATTTT	CASSYSSFSRVDDTQYF
TRBD1	16	TRBV10-3	few	TRBJ2-1	TGTGCCATCAGTACCCGGGACAGAGACTCCTACAATGAGCAGTTCTTC	CAISTRDRDSYNEQFF
.	16	TRBV4-2	.	TRBJ2-2	TGTGCCAGCAGCCAACTGGGGACATCGAACACCGGGGAGCTGTTTTTT	CASSQLGTSNTGELFF
TRBD2	15	TRBV5-1	.	TRBJ2-1	TGCGCCAGCAGCTTGGGGGCGGGAGGGGACACTGAGCAGTTCTTC	CASSLGAGGDTEQFF
TRBD1	15	TRBV6-1	.	TRBJ1-1	TGTGCCAGCAGTGAACTGGGACAGCAAAGGACTGAAGCTTTCTTT	CASSELGQQRTEAFF
.	12	TRBV20-1	.	TRBJ2-7	TGCAGTGCTAGAATGGCAGACTACGAGCAGTACTTC	CSARMADYEQYF
TRBD2	16	TRBV7-2	.	TRBJ2-1	TGTGCCAGCAGCTCTCCCCCGGGAGGGGGTTACAATGAGCAGTTCTTC	CASSSPPGGGYNEQFF
TRBD2	15	TRBV29-1	few	TRBJ2-7	TGCAGCGTTGACGCCGGGACTAGCGGAATCTACGAGCAGTACTTC	CSVDAGTSGIYEQYF
TRBD1	15	TRBV9	many	TRBJ2-7	TGTGCCAGCAGCGTAGGACAGGGGAGTGGGTACGAGCAGTACTTC	CASSVGQGSGYEQYF
.	13	TRBV24-1	few	TRBJ2-5	TGTGCCACCAGTGATGGGGTCTTCGGGACCCAGTACTTC	CATSDGVFGTQYF
.	13	TRBV7-9	.	TRBJ2-2	TGTGCCAGCAGGGCCGACAGCACCGGGGAGCTGTTTTTT	CASRADSTGELFF
.	14	TRBV6-5	.	TRBJ2-7	TGTGCCAGCAGTTACACAGTATGCGGATACGAGCAGTACTTC	CASSYTVCGYEQYF
TRBD2	21	TRBV6-5	few	TRBJ2-7	TGTGCCAGCAGTTACGCAGGGTCAGGGACTAGCGGGAGAAGTAGCTCCTACGAGCAGTACTTC	CASSYAGSGTSGRSSSYEQYF
.	17	TRBV14	.	TRBJ2-3	TGTGCCAGCAGCCAAGTGGACCTAGCCTGGTCGACAGATACGCAGTATTTT	CASSQVDLAWSTDTQYF
.	15	TRBV5-1	.	TRBJ2-2	TGCGCCAGCAGCTTGGGGCACCCGAACACCGGGGAGCTGTTTTTT	CASSLGHPNTGELFF
.	15	TRBV20-1	few	TRBJ2-7	TGCAGTGCTACAGGGGAGGGGGACTTAGCCTACGAGCAGTACTTC	CSATGEGDLAYEQYF
.	17	TRBV5-8	.	TRBJ1-1	TGTGCCAGCAGCTTGCCGACGGAAGGGCCGGGGGACACTGAAGCTTTCTTT	CASSLPTEGPGDTEAFF
TRBD1	16	TRBV7-6	.	TRBJ2-2	TGTGCCAGCAGCTTAAGGGACAGGGAATACACCGGGGAGCTGTTTTTT	CASSLRDREYTGELFF
.	12	TRBV9	.	TRBJ1-6	TGTGCCAGCAGCCCATCCACAGGGCACCTCCACTTT	CASSPSTGHLHF
.	17	TRBV27	.	TRBJ1-2	TGTGCCAGCAGCTCAGACACTCCGACCCCTTCCTATGGTGGCTACACCTTC	CASSSDTPTPSYGGYTF
.	13	TRBV11-3	.	TRBJ2-4	TGTGCCAGCAGCTTAGGGCTAGTCAACATTCAGTACTTC	CASSLGLVNIQYF
.	12	TRBV12-3/TRBV12-4	few	TRBJ2-3	TGTGCCAGCAGGGGGAGGGACACTGGGCAGTATTTT	CASRGRDTGQYF
.	16	TRBV3-1	few	TRBJ2-3	TGTGCCAGCAGCCAAGTCGGACTAACTAGCACAGATACGCAGTATTTT	CASSQVGLTSTDTQYF
TRBD1	15	TRBV2	.	TRBJ1-6	TGTGCCAGCAGACCTACAGGGGGCACGAATTCACCCCTCCACTTT	CASRPTGGTNSPLHF
.	14	TRBV6-5	.	TRBJ1-2	TGTGCCAGCAGTTACCGGGCGGGGGGCTATGGCTACACCTTC	CASSYRAGGYGYTF
.	16	TRBV5-6	.	TRBJ1-1	TGTGCCAGCAGCTTCATCACAGAAGGGGGGGGTACTGAAGCTTTCTTT	CASSFITEGGGTEAFF
.	17	TRBV7-2	.	TRBJ1-2	TGTGCCAGCAGCGAAAGTGGGGCCAGGGAGCCTAACTATGGCTACACCTTC	CASSESGAREPNYGYTF
TRBD1	15	TRBV6-5	few	TRBJ2-5	TGTGCCAGCAGCTCCGGGACAGGGGCTCAAGAGACCCAGTACTTC	CASSSGTGAQETQYF
.	15	TRBV10-3	few	TRBJ2-5	TGTGCCATCAGTGAGTCTGGGACATTGGGGGAGACCCAGTACTTC	CAISESGTLGETQYF
.	14	TRBV5-1	.	TRBJ2-3	TGCGCCAGCAGCCCGGGATCGAGTGTTGGGGGAGAGTATTTT	CASSPGSSVGGEYF
.	15	TRBV4-2	few	TRBJ2-7	TGTGCCAGCAGCCAAGATACACAGGGTACCTACGAGCAGTACTTC	CASSQDTQGTYEQYF
TRBD1	16	TRBV4-1	.	TRBJ1-2	TGCGCCAGCAGCCAAGGTGGACAGGGAGGGTACTATGGCTACACCTTC	CASSQGGQGGYYGYTF
.	13	TRBV3-1	few	TRBJ2-5	TGTGCCAGCAGCGTCCGGAATCAAGAGACCCAGTACTTC	CASSVRNQETQYF
TRBD2	16	TRBV5-6	.	TRBJ2-3	TGTGCCAGCAGCTTCGAACTAGCGGGAGAAGTAGATACGCAGTATTTT	CASSFELAGEVDTQYF
TRBD2	21	TRBV12-3/TRBV12-4	few	TRBJ2-1	TGTGCCAGCAGTTTTGGCGTCGGGACTAGCGGGAGCGAAAGGCTCATCAATGAGCAGTTCTTC	CASSFGVGTSGSERLINEQFF
.	14	TRBV20-1	.	TRBJ1-3	TGCAGTGCTAGAGATCGGAACCTCGGGAACACCATATATTTT	CSARDRNLGNTIYF
TRBD1	15	TRBV7-3	few	TRBJ2-5	TGTGCCAGCAGCACAGGGGACAGCCAACAAGAGACCCAGTACTTC	CASSTGDSQQETQYF
.	15	TRBV12-3/TRBV12-4	once	TRBJ1-2	TGTGCCAGCAGTTTGCGTTGGCAGCCTCAGTATGGCTACACCTTC	CASSLRWQPQYGYTF
TRBD2	17	TRBV29-1	.	TRBJ2-1	TGCAGCGTTCCTGGACTAGCGGAGGAAAGCTCCTACAATGAGCAGTTCTTC	CSVPGLAEESSYNEQFF
.	14	TRBV3-1	.	TRBJ2-3	TGTGCCAGCAGTCCCAGGACGGCCACAGATACGCAGTATTTT	CASSPRTATDTQYF
.	13	TRBV7-2	.	TRBJ1-5	TGTGCCAGCAGCTATGGTGCGACGTGGCCCCAGCATTTT	CASSYGATWPQHF
.	14	TRBV7-9	.	TRBJ1-5	TGTGCCAGCAGCTTATCTGCTGGGAATCAGCCCCAGCATTTT	CASSLSAGNQPQHF
TRBD2	19	TRBV4-2	.	TRBJ2-3	TGTGCCAGCAGCCAGACCGAGGTATTTTCGGGAGGGCCGAAAGATACGCAGTATTTT	CASSQTEVFSGGPKDTQYF
TRBD1	14	TRBV5-1	many	TRBJ2-7	TGCGCCAGCAGCCTAACCGGGACAGCCTACGAGCAGTACTTC	CASSLTGTAYEQYF
TRBD2	13	TRBV30	.	TRBJ2-3	TGTGCCTGGATGCAGCGGGGCGCAGATACGCAGTATTTT	CAWMQRGADTQYF
TRBD2	16	TRBV5-1	.	TRBJ2-7	TGCGCCAGCAGCTTGTTTCTAGCGGGAGGACTCTACGAGCAGTACTTC	CASSLFLAGGLYEQYF
.	12	TRBV20-1	.	TRBJ2-3	TGCAGTGCCTCCCCTCCCACAGATACGCAGTATTTT	CSASPPTDTQYF
.	18	TRBV15	.	TRBJ2-3	TGTGCCACCAGCAGAGGAAGCGGGCCCCGTAGTAGCACAGATACGCAGTATTTT	CATSRGSGPRSSTDTQYF
TRBD2	16	TRBV24-1	few	TRBJ2-1	TGTGCCACCAGTGAGCCGGGACTAGCGGGGGAGAATGAGCAGTTCTTC	CATSEPGLAGENEQFF
.	15	TRBV20-1	few	TRBJ2-1	TGCAGCACAAGTCCTCCAGCCCTAATTTACAATGAGCAGTTCTTC	CSTSPPALIYNEQFF
.	19	TRBV5-1	few	TRBJ2-4	TGCGCCAGCAGCTCAAAACAGACTGGGGGTGTGATGGCCAAAAACATTCAGTACTTC	CASSSKQTGGVMAKNIQYF
.	12	TRBV12-3/TRBV12-4	.	TRBJ2-5	TGTGCCAGCAGTTTCCTTGTAGAGACCCAGTACTTC	CASSFLVETQYF
.	16	TRBV5-1	few	TRBJ2-2	TGCGCCAGCAGCTTGGAGGTTCAGGGGAACACCGGGGAGCTGTTTTTT	CASSLEVQGNTGELFF
TRBD2	13	TRBV30	few	TRBJ2-5	TGTGCCTGGAGTGTAAGCGGGGGGCGAACCCAGTACTTC	CAWSVSGGRTQYF